The 20 T cell receptor beta chains in this list originate from one sample, sequenced in a study of blood T cell repertoires in COVID-19. Sequencing used immunoSEQ multiplex PCR; TCRdb keeps in-frame clones, though not all of them. The sample has some 70,000 clones; about four fifths are singletons. Specimen: peripheral blood. The receptors here all came from a woman aged 60 to 75 with acute or convalescent COVID-19.

The chain links TRBV9 to TRBJ2-3; TRBD2 agrees at 11 bases. The CDR3 is 18 residues long. With V trimmed by 0 bases and J by 2 bases, 8 bases remained unmatched. The germline gives CDR1 SGDLS, CDR2 YYNGEE. The CDR3 sequence: CASSVGLTSGGTTDTQYF. For the CDR3, the DNA is TGTGCCAGCAGCGTAGGTCTTACTAGCGGGGGCACCACAGATACGCAGTATTTT.

The J gene is TRBJ2-2, the V gene TRBV5-1, with D possibly being TRBD1 (6 bases). Germline V gene sequence: CDR1 SGHRS, CDR2 YFSETQ. CDR3 length equals 16 residues. Trimming cost V 1 base and J 1 base, with 11 bases left between them. DNA of the CDR3: TGCGCCAGCAGCTTGTTCGGCAGGGGGAACACCGGGGAGCTGTTTTTT. It codes for CASSLFGRGNTGELFF.

The chain employs TRBV6-6 and TRBJ2-1; 10 bases line up with TRBD1. This CDR3 has 16 residues. Germline CDR1 reads MNHNY; CDR2 reads SVGAGI (reference sequence). The ends lost 4 bases at V and 6 bases at J; junction bases unmatched: 9. The CDR3 DNA reads TGTGCCAGCAGTTCGATGCCCGGGACAGGGGCCAATGAGCAGTTCTTC. This sequence encodes CASSSMPGTGANEQFF.

This chain connects TRBV5-5 to TRBJ2-1, with 10 bases aligning to TRBD1. The CDR3 extends over 16 amino acids. The V segment lost 4 bases and the J segment 0 bases; nucleotides outside the gene matches: 4. The V gene's germline CDR1 is SGHKS and CDR2 YYEKEE (reference sequence). CDR3 DNA sequence: TGTGCCAGCAGCATGGGACAGGGGCTCTCCTACAATGAGCAGTTCTTC. As protein: CASSMGQGLSYNEQFF.

J is TRBJ2-3 and V is TRBV2; 10 nucleotides match TRBD1. Germline CDR1 and CDR2: SNHLY and FYNNEI. This CDR3 has 14 amino acids. Trimming took 6 bases from V and 3 from J; bases not matched to a gene: 3. CDR3 sequence (DNA): TGTGCCAGCAGGGAGGGACAGGGGACAGATACGCAGTATTTT. Residues: CASREGQGTDTQYF.

This clone is a singleton in its sample. The rearrangement links TRBV3-1 (or the pseudogene TRBV3-2) to TRBJ1-5; D ambiguous. Per the germline V gene, CDR1 is LGHDT and CDR2 is YNNKEL (reference sequence). The CDR3 spans 13 residues. The V and J ends lost 1 base and 7 bases respectively, with 8 bases between them. The CDR3 nucleotides are TGTGCCAGCAGCCAAGCGGGGTACCAGCCCCAGCATTTT. As protein: CASSQAGYQPQHF.

The J gene is TRBJ1-1, the V gene TRBV7-2, with D possibly TRBD1 on 5 matching bases. Germline CDR1 SGHTA, CDR2 FQGNSA. The CDR3 is 15 residues long. Trimming removed 0 bases at V and 4 bases at J, with 12 bases between. Here the CDR3 reads CASSLAARAVTEAFF. For the CDR3, the DNA is TGTGCCAGCAGCTTAGCGGCCAGGGCGGTCACTGAAGCTTTCTTT. The variable domain in full, with the rest retrieved from reference TRBV7-2 and TRBJ1-1, is GAGVSQSPSNKVTEKGKDVELRCDPISGHTALYWYRQSLGQGLEFLIYFQGNSAPDKSGLPSDRFSAERTGGSVSTLTIQRTQQEDSAVYLCASSLAARAVTEAFFGQGTRLTVV.

This clone showed up just a few times. This rearrangement joins TRBV6-1 to TRBJ2-5, with D uncertain. This CDR3 has 15 residues. Trimming took off 2 bases at V and 2 bases at J, with 12 bases between the two ends. The germline V gene encodes CDR1 MNHNS and CDR2 SASEGT. CDR3 bases: TGTGCCAGCAGTGAACTCCCGGGTGCACAAGAGACCCAGTACTTC. Amino acid sequence: CASSELPGAQETQYF.

The V call is TRBV27, the J call TRBJ2-2; perhaps TRBD2 as D (6 bases). Trimming removed 7 bases at V and 4 bases at J, with 16 bases between. The CDR3 extends over 15 amino acids. Germline CDR1 reads MNHEY; CDR2 reads SMNVEV (reference sequence). The CDR3 DNA sequence: TGTGCCAGCACCCTAGGAGGGTTGAGCACCGGGGAGCTGTTTTTT. Translation gives CASTLGGLSTGELFF.

The chain uses TRBV4-2 and TRBJ2-3; 10 positions match TRBD1. Unmatched junction bases numbered 8, after V lost 0 bases and J lost 8 bases. Per the germline V gene, CDR1 is LGHNA and CDR2 is YNFKEQ. The CDR3 sequence is 16 residues long. The chain's CDR3 is CASSQDRDRGRGTQYF. The CDR3 bases are TGTGCCAGCAGCCAAGACCGGGACAGGGGCCGTGGTACGCAGTATTTT.

This chain links TRBV7-9 with TRBJ1-3; D not certain. The ends were cut back, 10 bases at V and 4 bases at J, with 11 bases in the middle. The germline V gene encodes CDR1 SEHNR and CDR2 FQNEAQ (reference sequence). The CDR3 totals 12 residues. CDR3 in DNA: TGTGCCACCCGGGTAGCCGGAAACACCATATATTTT. It codes for CATRVAGNTIYF. The full variable domain, in which reference TRBV7-9 and TRBJ1-3 provide the parts outside the CDR3, is DTGVSQNPRHKITKRGQNVTFRCDPISEHNRLYWYRQTLGQGPEFLTYFQNEAQLEKSRLLSDRFSAERPKGSFSTLEIQRTEQGDSAMYLCATRVAGNTIYFGEGSWLTVV.

The V and J genes are TRBV29-1 and TRBJ2-5; maybe TRBD2 (5 bases). The CDR3 runs 13 residues. The V gene lost 5 bases and the J gene lost 1 base, with 11 bases spanning the gap. CDR1 is SQVTM, CDR2 ANQGSEA, per germline. The chain's CDR3 is CSVREVVQETQYF. The CDR3 nucleotides are TGCAGCGTTCGGGAAGTGGTCCAAGAGACCCAGTACTTC.

The sample holds a few counts of this clone. Other nucleotide sequences from this sample produce the same CDR3. The V call is TRBV10-3, the J call TRBJ1-2; 8 bases fit TRBD1. Germline V gives CDR1 ENHRY, CDR2 SYGVKD. The CDR3 covers 14 residues. V lost 6 bases to trimming and J lost 3 bases; unmatched junction nucleotides: 6. The CDR3 DNA follows: TGTGCCATCAGCTTAGGACAGGGCGACTATGGCTACACCTTC. Protein sequence: CAISLGQGDYGYTF.

The chain combines TRBV13 with TRBJ1-2, with 7 bases fitting TRBD1. The trim removed 1 base at V and 3 bases at J, leaving 5 bases unmatched. The CDR3 has 15 amino acids. The germline gives CDR1 PRHDT, CDR2 FYEKMQ (reference sequence). CDR3 DNA sequence: TGTGCCAGCAGCTTAGAGGGGGCAGGAGACTATGGCTACACCTTC. Protein: CASSLEGAGDYGYTF.

This chain links TRBV9 with TRBJ2-7, with a weak D call TRBD2 (5 bases). The CDR3 has 14 residues. V gave up 0 bases and J gave up 9 bases, with 16 bases separating them. CDR1 is SGDLS, CDR2 YYNGEE, per germline. This CDR3 is CASSVGQELGGQYF. CDR3 in DNA: TGTGCCAGCAGCGTAGGCCAGGAACTAGGCGGGCAGTACTTC.

The V call is TRBV30, the J call TRBJ1-2; tentatively, D is TRBD1 (6 bases). Germline values: CDR1 GTSNPN, CDR2 SVGIG (reference sequence). This CDR3 comprises 12 residues. Trimming stripped 8 bases from V and 7 bases from J, with 17 bases between. The CDR3 DNA follows: TGTGCCCGCAGAGGGGGAGAGGGTGGCTACACCTTC. It is translated as CARRGGEGGYTF. The full variable domain, in which reference TRBV30 and TRBJ1-2 provide the parts outside the CDR3, is SQTIHQWPATLVQPVGSPLSLECTVEGTSNPNLYWYRQAAGRGLQLLFYSVGIGQISSEVPQNLSASRPQDRQFILSSKKLLLSDSGFYLCARRGGEGGYTFGSGTRLTVV.

The chain combines TRBV5-6 with TRBJ1-2, with 12 bases aligning to TRBD1. The length of the CDR3 is 17 residues. V lost 3 bases and J lost 4; bases outside the gene matches: 10. The germline gives CDR1 SGHDT, CDR2 YYEEEE. CDR3 DNA sequence: TGTGCCAGCAGCTCAACTTGGGACAGGGGGCGAGGCTATGGCTACACCTTC. Translation gives CASSSTWDRGRGYGYTF. The full variable domain, with the rest looked up from reference TRBV5-6 and TRBJ1-2, is DAGVTQSPTHLIKTRGQQVTLRCSPKSGHDTVSWYQQALGQGPQFIFQYYEEEERQRGNFPDRFSGHQFPNYSSELNVNALLLGDSALYLCASSSTWDRGRGYGYTFGSGTRLTVV.

V usage is TRBV6-5 and J usage is TRBJ2-6, with D perhaps TRBD2 (7 bases). Trimming stripped 10 bases from V and 2 bases from J, with 15 bases between. CDR1 MNHEY and CDR2 SVGAGI come from the germline V gene. The CDR3 sequence is 15 residues long. The CDR3 loop reads CATQKGGAGANVLTF. DNA of the CDR3: TGTGCCACACAAAAAGGGGGGGCTGGGGCCAACGTCCTGACTTTC.

CDR3 in amino acids: CASSDSLAGGNEQFF. For the CDR3, the DNA is TGTGCCAGCAGTGACTCACTAGCGGGGGGGAATGAGCAGTTCTTC. The chain combines TRBV6-4 with TRBJ2-1, with 13 bases matching TRBD2. The J segment lost 7 bases and the V segment lost 0 bases, leaving 0 bases of the junction unmatched. The CDR3 is made up of 15 amino acids. The V gene's germline CDR1 is MRHNA and CDR2 SNTAGT.

This chain links TRBV3-1 (or the pseudogene TRBV3-2) with TRBJ2-5; perhaps TRBD2 as D (5 bases). Germline V lookup: CDR1 LGHDT, CDR2 YNNKEL (reference sequence). V lost 0 bases to trimming and J lost 7 bases, with 21 bases between them. The length of the CDR3 is 17 residues. Here the CDR3 reads CASSQDYWSGPEGTQYF. DNA of the CDR3: TGTGCCAGCAGCCAAGATTACTGGAGCGGCCCGGAAGGGACCCAGTACTTC.